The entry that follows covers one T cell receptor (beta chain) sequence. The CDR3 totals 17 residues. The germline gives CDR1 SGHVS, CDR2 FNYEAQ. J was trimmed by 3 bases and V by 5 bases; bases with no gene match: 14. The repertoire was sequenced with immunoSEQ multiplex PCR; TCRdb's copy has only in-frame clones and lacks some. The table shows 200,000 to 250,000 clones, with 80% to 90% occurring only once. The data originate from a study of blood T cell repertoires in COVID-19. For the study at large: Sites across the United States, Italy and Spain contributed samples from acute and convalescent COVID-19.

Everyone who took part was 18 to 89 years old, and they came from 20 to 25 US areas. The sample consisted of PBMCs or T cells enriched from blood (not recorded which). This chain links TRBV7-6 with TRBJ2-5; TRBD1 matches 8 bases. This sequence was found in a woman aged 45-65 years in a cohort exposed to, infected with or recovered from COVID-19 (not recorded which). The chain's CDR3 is CASSPTPRRGPEETQYF. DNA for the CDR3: TGTGCCAGCAGCCCTACACCTCGCAGGGGGCCTGAAGAGACCCAGTACTTC.